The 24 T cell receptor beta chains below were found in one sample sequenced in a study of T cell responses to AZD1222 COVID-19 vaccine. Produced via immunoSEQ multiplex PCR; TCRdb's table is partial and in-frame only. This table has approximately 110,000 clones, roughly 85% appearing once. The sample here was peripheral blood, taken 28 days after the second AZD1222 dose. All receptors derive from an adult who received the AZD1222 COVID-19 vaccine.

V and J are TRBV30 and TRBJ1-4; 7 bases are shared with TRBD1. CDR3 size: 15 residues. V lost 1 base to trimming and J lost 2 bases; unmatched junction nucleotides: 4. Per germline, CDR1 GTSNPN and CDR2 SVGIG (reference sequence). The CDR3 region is CAWSEGQTTNEKLFF. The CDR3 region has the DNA TGTGCCTGGAGTGAGGGACAGACTACTAATGAAAAACTGTTTTTT. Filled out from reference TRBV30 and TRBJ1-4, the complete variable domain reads SQTIHQWPATLVQPVGSPLSLECTVEGTSNPNLYWYRQAAGRGLQLLFYSVGIGQISSEVPQNLSASRPQDRQFILSSKKLLLSDSGFYLCAWSEGQTTNEKLFFGSGTQLSVL.

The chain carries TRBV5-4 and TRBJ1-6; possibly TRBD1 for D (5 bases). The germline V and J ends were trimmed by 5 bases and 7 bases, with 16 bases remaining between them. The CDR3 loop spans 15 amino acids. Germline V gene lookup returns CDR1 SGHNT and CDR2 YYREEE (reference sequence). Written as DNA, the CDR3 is TGTGCCAGCAGTCCGACTCAGGGATCCAATTCACCCCTCCACTTT. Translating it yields CASSPTQGSNSPLHF.

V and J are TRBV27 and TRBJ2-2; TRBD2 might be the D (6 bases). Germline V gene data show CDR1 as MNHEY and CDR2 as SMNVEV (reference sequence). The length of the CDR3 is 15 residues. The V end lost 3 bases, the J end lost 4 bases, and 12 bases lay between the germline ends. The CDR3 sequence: CASSFVGGRTGELFF. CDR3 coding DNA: TGTGCCAGCAGTTTCGTCGGGGGACGCACCGGGGAGCTGTTTTTT.

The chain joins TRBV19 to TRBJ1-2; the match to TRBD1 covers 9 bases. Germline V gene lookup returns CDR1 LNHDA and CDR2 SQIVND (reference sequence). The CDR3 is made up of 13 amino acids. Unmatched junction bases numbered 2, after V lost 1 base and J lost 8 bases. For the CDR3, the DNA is TGTGCCAGTAGTATAGGGACAGGGGCCGGCTACACCTTC. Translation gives CASSIGTGAGYTF.

In DNA form, the CDR3 reads TGTGCCAGCAAGAGGGGGCATAGCACTGAAGCTTTCTTT. Its protein product is CASKRGHSTEAFF. This sequence joins TRBV6-5 and TRBJ1-1, with 7 bases aligning to TRBD1. Germline CDR1 reads MNHEY; CDR2 reads SVGAGI. J lost 4 bases, V lost 7 bases, and 6 bases had no gene match. CDR3 length: 13 residues.

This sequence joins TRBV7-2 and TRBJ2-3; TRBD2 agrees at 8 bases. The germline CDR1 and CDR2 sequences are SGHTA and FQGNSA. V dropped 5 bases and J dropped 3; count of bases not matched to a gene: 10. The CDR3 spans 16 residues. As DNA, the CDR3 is TGTGCCAGCAGCCACGGGGGGGAGGGCGAAACAGATACGCAGTATTTT. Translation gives CASSHGGEGETDTQYF.

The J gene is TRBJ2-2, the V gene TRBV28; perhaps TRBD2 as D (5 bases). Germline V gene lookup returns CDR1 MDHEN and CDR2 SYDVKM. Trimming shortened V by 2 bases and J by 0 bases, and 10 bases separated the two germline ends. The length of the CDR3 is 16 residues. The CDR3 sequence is CASSLGSYTNTGELFF. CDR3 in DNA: TGTGCCAGCAGTTTAGGGAGCTACACGAACACCGGGGAGCTGTTTTTT.

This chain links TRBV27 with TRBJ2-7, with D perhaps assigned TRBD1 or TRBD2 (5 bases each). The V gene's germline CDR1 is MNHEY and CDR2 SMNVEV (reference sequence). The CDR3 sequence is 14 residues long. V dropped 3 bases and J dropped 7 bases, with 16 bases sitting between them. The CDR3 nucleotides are TGTGCCAGCAGTTTCTTCTCGCAGGGAGAAGAGCAGTACTTC. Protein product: CASSFFSQGEEQYF.

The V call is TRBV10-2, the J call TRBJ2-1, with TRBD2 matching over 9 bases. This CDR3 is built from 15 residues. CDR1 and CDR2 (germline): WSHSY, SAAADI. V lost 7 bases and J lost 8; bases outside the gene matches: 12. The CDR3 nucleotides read TGCGCCAGCACCCTGGTAGCGGGGGCTGTCGATGAGCAGTTCTTC. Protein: CASTLVAGAVDEQFF.

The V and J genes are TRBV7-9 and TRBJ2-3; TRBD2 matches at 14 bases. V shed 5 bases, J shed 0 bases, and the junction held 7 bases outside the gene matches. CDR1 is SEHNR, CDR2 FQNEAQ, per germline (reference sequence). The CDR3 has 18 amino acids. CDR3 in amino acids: CASSPGLAGDRSTDTQYF. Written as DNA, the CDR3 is TGTGCCAGCAGCCCGGGACTAGCGGGAGATCGGAGCACAGATACGCAGTATTTT.

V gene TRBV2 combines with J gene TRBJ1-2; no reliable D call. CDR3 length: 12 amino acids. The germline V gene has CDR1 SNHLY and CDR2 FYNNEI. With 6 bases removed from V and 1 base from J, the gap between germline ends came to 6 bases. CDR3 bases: TGTGCCAGCAGGACAAATAACTATGGCTACACCTTC. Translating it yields CASRTNNYGYTF.

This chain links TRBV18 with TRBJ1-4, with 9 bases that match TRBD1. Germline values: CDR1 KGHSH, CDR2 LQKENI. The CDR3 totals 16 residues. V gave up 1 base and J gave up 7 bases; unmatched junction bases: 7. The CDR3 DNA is TGTGCCAGCTCACCACAGGGGACAGGGCCGGCTGAAAAACTGTTTTTT. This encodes CASSPQGTGPAEKLFF.

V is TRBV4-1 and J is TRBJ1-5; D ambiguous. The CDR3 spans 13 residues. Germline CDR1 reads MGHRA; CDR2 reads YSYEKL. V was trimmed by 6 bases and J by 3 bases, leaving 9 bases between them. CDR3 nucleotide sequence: TGCGCCAGCAGGGCCGGCATCAATCAGCCCCAGCATTTT. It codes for CASRAGINQPQHF.

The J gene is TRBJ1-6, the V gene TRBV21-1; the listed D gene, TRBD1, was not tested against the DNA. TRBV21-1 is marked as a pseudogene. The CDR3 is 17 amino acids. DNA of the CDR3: TGTGCCAGCAGCAAGTCGAAGGACAGAACCAATAATTCACCCCTCCACTTT. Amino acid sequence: CASSKSKDRTNNSPLHF.

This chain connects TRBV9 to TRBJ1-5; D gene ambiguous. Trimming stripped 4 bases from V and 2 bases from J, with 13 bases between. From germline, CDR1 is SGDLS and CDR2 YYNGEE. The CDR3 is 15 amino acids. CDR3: CASSSGPGGNQPQHF. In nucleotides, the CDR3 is TGTGCCAGCAGCTCCGGCCCGGGAGGCAATCAGCCCCAGCATTTT.

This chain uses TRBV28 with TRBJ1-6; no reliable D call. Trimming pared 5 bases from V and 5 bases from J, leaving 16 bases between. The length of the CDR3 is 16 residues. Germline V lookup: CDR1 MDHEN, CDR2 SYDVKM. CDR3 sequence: CASSPPEARNNSPLHF. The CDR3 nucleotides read TGTGCCAGCAGTCCCCCAGAAGCAAGGAATAATTCACCCCTCCACTTT. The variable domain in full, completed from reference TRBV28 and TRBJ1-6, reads DVKVTQSSRYLVKRTGEKVFLECVQDMDHENMFWYRQDPGLGLRLIYFSYDVKMKEKGDIPEGYSVSREKKERFSLILESASTNQTSMYLCASSPPEARNNSPLHFGNGTRLTVT.

This CDR3 is CASSKEEVTDTQYF. The CDR3, as DNA: TGTGCCAGCAGTAAGGAGGAGGTCACAGATACGCAGTATTTT. The chain has TRBV6-2 or TRBV6-3 and TRBJ2-3; tentatively, D is TRBD2 (5 bases). V lost 5 bases to trimming and J lost 2 bases, with 11 bases between them. CDR1 is MNHEY, CDR2 SVGEGT, per germline. This CDR3 comprises 14 residues.

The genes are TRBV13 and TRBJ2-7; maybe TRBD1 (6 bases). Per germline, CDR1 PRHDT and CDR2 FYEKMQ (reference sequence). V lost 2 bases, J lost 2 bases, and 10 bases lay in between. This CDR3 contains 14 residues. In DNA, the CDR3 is TGTGCCAGCAGCTTACAGGCAGGGGCCTACGAGCAGTACTTC. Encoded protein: CASSLQAGAYEQYF.

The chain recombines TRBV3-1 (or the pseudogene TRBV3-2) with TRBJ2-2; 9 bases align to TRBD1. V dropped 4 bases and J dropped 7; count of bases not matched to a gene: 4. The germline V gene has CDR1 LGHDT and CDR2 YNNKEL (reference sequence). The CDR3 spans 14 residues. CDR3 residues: CASSPRTGVGELFF. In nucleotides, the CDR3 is TGTGCCAGCAGCCCGAGGACAGGGGTCGGGGAGCTGTTTTTT.

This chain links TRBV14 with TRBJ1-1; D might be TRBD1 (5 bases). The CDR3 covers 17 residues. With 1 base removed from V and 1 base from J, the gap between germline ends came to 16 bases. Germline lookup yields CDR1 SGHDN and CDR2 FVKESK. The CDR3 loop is CASSQAPKTGKNTEAFF. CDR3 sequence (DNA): TGTGCCAGCAGCCAAGCCCCAAAAACAGGAAAGAACACTGAAGCTTTCTTT.

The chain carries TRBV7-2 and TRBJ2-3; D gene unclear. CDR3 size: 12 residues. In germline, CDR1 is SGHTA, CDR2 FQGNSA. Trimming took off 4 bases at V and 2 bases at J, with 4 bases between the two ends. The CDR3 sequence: CASSSVTDTQYF. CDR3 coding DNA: TGTGCCAGCAGCTCCGTCACAGATACGCAGTATTTT.

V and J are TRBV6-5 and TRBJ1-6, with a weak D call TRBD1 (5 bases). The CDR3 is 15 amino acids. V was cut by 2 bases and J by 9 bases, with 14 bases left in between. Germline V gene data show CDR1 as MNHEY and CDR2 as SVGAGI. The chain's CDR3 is CASSYAAVGRSPLHF. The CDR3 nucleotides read TGTGCCAGCAGTTACGCCGCCGTGGGACGTTCACCCCTCCACTTT.

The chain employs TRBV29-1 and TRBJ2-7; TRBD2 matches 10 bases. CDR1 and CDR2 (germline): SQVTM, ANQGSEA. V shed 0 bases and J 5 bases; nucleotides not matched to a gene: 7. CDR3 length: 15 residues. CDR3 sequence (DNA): TGCAGCGTTGAAGATGCTAGCGGGAGTTCTGACGAGCAGTACTTC. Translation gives CSVEDASGSSDEQYF.

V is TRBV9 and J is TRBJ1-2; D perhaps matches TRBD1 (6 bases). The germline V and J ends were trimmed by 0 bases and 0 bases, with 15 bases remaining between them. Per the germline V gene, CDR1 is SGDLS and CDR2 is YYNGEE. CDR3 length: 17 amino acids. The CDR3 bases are TGTGCCAGCAGCGTAGGAGCCCAGGACAGAGCTAACTATGGCTACACCTTC. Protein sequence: CASSVGAQDRANYGYTF.